The 2 T cell receptor beta chains given below trace back to one sample, sequenced in a study of human T cells and chemical hapten exposure. A single record per CDR3 protein comes from TCRdb applying MiXCR to the RACE reads. The sample has roughly 38,000 distinct CDR3 sequences, more than 9% seen once. The time point here: patch test 3, about 24 weeks after DPC sensitization. Described treatment: therapeutic diphenylcyclopropenone sensitization with weekly scalp DPC. The total RNA was obtained from whole blood that was not fractionated. Sequences were derived from whole blood, sampled in connection with sensitization to the hapten diphenylcyclopropenone (DPC). The receptors were gathered from a middle-aged man with alopecia areata. Some clones in this sample may be carry-over from other donors' samples.

V gene TRBV28 combines with J gene TRBJ2-2; 10 bases agree with TRBD2. With 2 bases clipped from V and 4 bases from J, the junction kept 4 bases outside the gene matches. CDR3 size: 16 residues. Looked up from germline, CDR1 is MDHEN and CDR2 is SYDVKM. This chain's CDR3 is CASSLGTSAFTGELFF. CDR3 sequence (DNA): TGTGCCAGCAGTTTAGGGACTAGCGCTTTCACCGGGGAGCTGTTTTTT.

The sample holds one count of this clonotype. The V call is TRBV29-1, the J call TRBJ2-3; TRBD2 matches 10 bases. The germline gives CDR1 SQVTM, CDR2 ANQGSEA. The ends lost 4 bases at V and 4 bases at J; junction bases unmatched: 5. CDR3 size: 14 residues. The CDR3 nucleotides are TGCAGCGTTGCTAGACTAGCGGGTGCAGATACGCAGTATTTT. Protein: CSVARLAGADTQYF.